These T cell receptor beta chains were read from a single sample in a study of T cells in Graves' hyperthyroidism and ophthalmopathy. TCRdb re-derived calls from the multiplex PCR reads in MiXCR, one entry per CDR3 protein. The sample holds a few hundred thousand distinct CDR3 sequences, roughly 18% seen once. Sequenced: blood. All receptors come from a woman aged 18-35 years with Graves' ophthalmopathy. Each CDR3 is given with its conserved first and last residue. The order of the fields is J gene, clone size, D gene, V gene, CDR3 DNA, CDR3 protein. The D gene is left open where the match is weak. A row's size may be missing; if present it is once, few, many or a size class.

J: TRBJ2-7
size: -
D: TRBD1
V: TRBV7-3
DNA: TGTGCCAGCAGCGTCTCAGGGGACAGGGTGGCCCACGAGCAGTACTTC
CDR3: CASSVSGDRVAHEQYF

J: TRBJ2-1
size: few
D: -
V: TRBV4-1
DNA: TGCGCCAGCAGCCAAGACGGGACTCAATACAATGAGCAGTTCTTC
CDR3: CASSQDGTQYNEQFF

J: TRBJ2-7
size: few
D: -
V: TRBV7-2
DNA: TGTGCCAGCAGCTTACGCGGCTCCGCCTACGAGCAGTACTTC
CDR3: CASSLRGSAYEQYF

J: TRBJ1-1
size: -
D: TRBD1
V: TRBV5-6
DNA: TGTGCCAGCAGCCGATCCGGACAGGCTGGATTTGAAGCTTTCTTT
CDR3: CASSRSGQAGFEAFF

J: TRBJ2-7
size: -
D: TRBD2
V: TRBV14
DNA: TGTGCCAGCAGCCTTCTGAGCGGGGAGCTGGACGAGCAGTACTTC
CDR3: CASSLLSGELDEQYF

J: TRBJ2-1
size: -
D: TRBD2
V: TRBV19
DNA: TGTGCCAGTAGTGCCCCGGGGCTAGCGGGGAACAATGAGCAGTTCTTC
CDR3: CASSAPGLAGNNEQFF

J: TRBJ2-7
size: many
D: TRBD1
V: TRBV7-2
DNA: TGTGCCAGCAGCCCCCGACAGGGACCCTACGAGCAGTACTTC
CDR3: CASSPRQGPYEQYF

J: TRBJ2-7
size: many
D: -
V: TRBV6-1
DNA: TGTGCCAGCAGTTTGACCGGGCCGAGCTCCTACGAGCAGTACTTC
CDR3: CASSLTGPSSYEQYF

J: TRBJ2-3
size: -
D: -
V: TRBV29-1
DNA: TGCAGCGTTGCTCAGGACTATACGCAGTATTTT
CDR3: CSVAQDYTQYF

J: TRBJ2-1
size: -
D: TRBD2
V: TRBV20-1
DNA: TGCAGTGCTAGAGATTTACAGCTAGTAACTAGCGGGAGCGGAAATGAGCAGTTCTTC
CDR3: CSARDLQLVTSGSGNEQFF

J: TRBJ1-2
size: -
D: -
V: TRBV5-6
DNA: TGTGCCAGCAGCCTGCAGGGAATAATCCATGGCTACACCTTC
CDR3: CASSLQGIIHGYTF

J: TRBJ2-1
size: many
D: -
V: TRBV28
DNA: TGTGCCAGCAGTTTAGGGAGGGGGAGCAATGAGCAGTTCTTC
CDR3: CASSLGRGSNEQFF

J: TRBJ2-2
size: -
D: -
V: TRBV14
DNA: TGTGCCAGCAGCCCCCGAGGAGGAGACACCGGGGAGCTGTTTTTT
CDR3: CASSPRGGDTGELFF

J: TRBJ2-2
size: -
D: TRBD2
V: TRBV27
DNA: TGTGCCAGCACGGCGGGAGGGAGGAGCGGGGAGCTGTTTTTT
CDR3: CASTAGGRSGELFF

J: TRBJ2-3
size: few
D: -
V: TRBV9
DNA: TGTGCCAGCAGCGTAGCGGGCCAGGTCCAGAATACGCAGTATTTT
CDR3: CASSVAGQVQNTQYF

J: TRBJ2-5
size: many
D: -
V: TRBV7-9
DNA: TGTGCCAGCAGCTTAGATATCGAGACCCAGTACTTC
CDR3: CASSLDIETQYF

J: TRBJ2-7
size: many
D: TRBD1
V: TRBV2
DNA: TGTGCCAGCAGTCGCGACAGGGGGGTGGACAAGCAGTACTTC
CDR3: CASSRDRGVDKQYF

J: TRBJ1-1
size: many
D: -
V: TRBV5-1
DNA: TGCGCCAGCAGCTTCACGGGGCTCACTGAAGCTTTCTTT
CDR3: CASSFTGLTEAFF

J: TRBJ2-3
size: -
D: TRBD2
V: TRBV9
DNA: TGTGCCAGCAGCGTCGGACTAGCGGGTTCGGATACGCAGTATTTT
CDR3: CASSVGLAGSDTQYF

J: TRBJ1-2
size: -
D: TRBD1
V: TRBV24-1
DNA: TGTGCCACCAGTGATGCCGACAGGGACGTTGGCTACACCTTC
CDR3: CATSDADRDVGYTF

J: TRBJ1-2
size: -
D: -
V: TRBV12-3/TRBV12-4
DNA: TGTGCCAGCAGTTTATTGGGGGCCGTTGGCTACACCTTC
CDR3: CASSLLGAVGYTF

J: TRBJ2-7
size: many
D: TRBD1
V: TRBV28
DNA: TGTGCCAGCAGTGGGCCGGGACAGGGGAGTTACGAGCAGTACTTC
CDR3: CASSGPGQGSYEQYF

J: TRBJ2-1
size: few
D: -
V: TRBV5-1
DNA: TGCGCCAGCAGCCCCCCTGCGGGGCCGTACAATGAGCAGTTCTTC
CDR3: CASSPPAGPYNEQFF

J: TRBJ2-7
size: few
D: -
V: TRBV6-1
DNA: TGTGCCAGCAGCCCCAAGGGGGGAGGGTCCTACGAGCAGTACTTC
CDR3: CASSPKGGGSYEQYF

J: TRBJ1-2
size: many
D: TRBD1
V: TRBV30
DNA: TGTGCCTGGAGTGACAGACAGGGCCATGGCTACACCTTC
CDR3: CAWSDRQGHGYTF

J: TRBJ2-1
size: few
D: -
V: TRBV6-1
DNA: TGTGCCAGCAGGGATTGGGGACGCGAAATCAATGAGCAGTTCTTC
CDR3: CASRDWGREINEQFF

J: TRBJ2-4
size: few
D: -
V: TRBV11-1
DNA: TGTGCCAGCAGTTCGGACCCTACGAAAAACATTCAGTACTTC
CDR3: CASSSDPTKNIQYF

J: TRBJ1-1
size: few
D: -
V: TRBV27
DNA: TGTGCCAGCAGTCTTTTCACGGGACGGTGGAACACTGAAGCTTTCTTT
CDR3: CASSLFTGRWNTEAFF